One and the same sample provided the 6 T cell receptor beta chains below, sequenced in a study of blood T cells in healthy people across ages. A second roughly 6 to 12 cycle PCR used barcoded and J-beta primers. One entry per CDR3 protein, called by TCRdb with MiXCR from the 5' RACE reads. The sample holds 540,000 or so distinct CDR3 sequences; about 26% are singletons and the top ten take 18%. Sequencing was done on a sample of blood. The receptors come from a woman in her sixties or seventies in good health.

This clonotype was detected a few times. The rearrangement links TRBV5-1 to TRBJ2-6, with D uncertain. Germline CDR1 SGHRS, CDR2 YFSETQ. The V gene lost 1 base and the J gene lost 0 bases, with 8 bases spanning the gap. The CDR3 sequence is 16 residues long. This CDR3 is CASSLFVGSGANVLTF. The DNA of the CDR3 is TGCGCCAGCAGCTTGTTCGTGGGCTCTGGGGCCAACGTCCTGACTTTC.

The DNA of the CDR3 is TGTGCCAGCAGCACTATTAGGGGGTCCGGGGAGCTGTTTTTT. It specifies CASSTIRGSGELFF. V usage is TRBV3-1 and J usage is TRBJ2-2, with D possibly being TRBD1 (6 bases). CDR3 length: 14 residues. Trimming shortened V by 5 bases and J by 6 bases, and 13 bases separated the two germline ends. Germline CDR1 reads LGHDT; CDR2 reads YNNKEL (reference sequence).

This clonotype occurred a few times. The genes are TRBV20-1 and TRBJ2-2; TRBD1 matches at 9 bases. With 5 bases clipped from V and 7 bases from J, the junction kept 11 bases outside the gene matches. CDR1 and CDR2 (germline): DFQATT, SNEGSKA (reference sequence). CDR3 length equals 15 residues. As DNA, the CDR3 is TGCAGTGCTCCTGACAGGGGGGAGAATAACGGGGAGCTGTTTTTT. This codes for CSAPDRGENNGELFF.

The chain employs TRBV12-3 or TRBV12-4 and TRBJ2-1; weak D call: TRBD1 (6 bases). V was clipped by 3 bases and J by 7 bases, with 10 bases between them. This CDR3 is 13 amino acids long. CDR3 in DNA: TGTGCCAGCAGTTTCCAGGGGATAAATGAGCAGTTCTTC. This translates into CASSFQGINEQFF.

This chain links TRBV7-3 with TRBJ2-1, with D possibly matching TRBD2 (6 bases). Trimming removed 5 bases from V and 9 bases from J, with 20 bases in between. This CDR3 comprises 15 residues. Germline CDR1 SGHTA, CDR2 FQGTGA. The CDR3 sequence: CASSPKSPEGGEQFF. The CDR3 DNA sequence: TGTGCCAGCAGCCCCAAAAGTCCCGAGGGAGGTGAGCAGTTCTTC. The full variable domain, its missing parts supplied by reference TRBV7-3 and TRBJ2-1, is GAGVSQTPSNKVTEKGKYVELRCDPISGHTALYWYRQSLGQGPEFLIYFQGTGAADDSGLPNDRFFAVRPEGSVSTLKIQRTERGDSAVYLCASSPKSPEGGEQFFGPGTRLTVL.

This CDR3 is CASSRPTSNDEQFF. The CDR3 region has the DNA TGCGCCAGCAGCCGGCCTACTAGTAATGATGAGCAGTTCTTC. The chain has TRBV4-1 and TRBJ2-1; D is possibly TRBD2 (5 bases). There are 14 residues in the CDR3. V lost 4 bases, J lost 8 bases, and 15 bases lay in between. Germline CDR1 reads MGHRA; CDR2 reads YSYEKL.